One sample yielded the 20 T cell receptor beta chains listed below, sequenced in a study of EBV T-cell therapy then PD-1 blockade in nasopharyngeal carcinoma. No antigen has been identified for these receptors. The repertoire was sequenced with immunoSEQ multiplex PCR; TCRdb's copy has only in-frame clones and lacks some. Altogether about 20,000 clones are present, around 80% being singletons, with the ten largest covering roughly 32%. The time point denotes: 266 days after commencement of treatment, after nivolumab therapy. This sample's treatment: AdE1-LMPpoly-expanded autologous EBV-specific T-cell therapy followed by anti-PD-1 nivolumab. Sequenced here: CD8+ T cells from blood, sampled at day 266 from a patient whose treatment included autologous EBV-specific T cells and nivolumab. These receptor sequences come from a man aged 40-49 years with nasopharyngeal carcinoma.

This chain connects TRBV5-6 to TRBJ2-1; 9 bases line up with TRBD1. The CDR3 totals 15 residues. With V trimmed by 2 bases and J by 6 bases, 6 bases remained unmatched. The germline V gene encodes CDR1 SGHDT and CDR2 YYEEEE. The DNA of the CDR3 is TGTGCCAGCAGCTTTGAGGGACAGGGAAGCAATGAGCAGTTCTTC. This encodes CASSFEGQGSNEQFF.

The V call is TRBV5-1, the J call TRBJ2-3; a possible D gene is TRBD1 (6 bases). V lost 5 bases and J lost 2, with 18 bases in between. Germline CDR1 reads SGHRS; CDR2 reads YFSETQ. The CDR3 extends over 16 amino acids. The CDR3 spells CASSHDRIGTTDTQYF. The CDR3 region has the DNA TGCGCCAGCAGTCACGACAGGATTGGGACCACAGATACGCAGTATTTT.

The chain recombines TRBV5-4 with TRBJ1-4; D gene uncertain. V lost 5 bases and J lost 3, with 14 bases in between. The germline V gene encodes CDR1 SGHNT and CDR2 YYREEE (reference sequence). The CDR3 is 15 amino acids. CDR3 DNA sequence: TGTGCCAGCAGTGTATTGAAGGCGCCTAATGAAAAACTGTTTTTT. Encoded protein: CASSVLKAPNEKLFF. Complete variable domain (other parts from reference TRBV5-4 and TRBJ1-4): ETGVTQSPTHLIKTRGQQVTLRCSSQSGHNTVSWYQQALGQGPQFIFQYYREEENGRGNFPPRFSGLQFPNYSSELNVNALELDDSALYLCASSVLKAPNEKLFFGSGTQLSVL.

The chain recombines TRBV7-6 with TRBJ2-1; 8 nucleotides align to TRBD2. There are 15 residues in the CDR3. Per germline, CDR1 SGHVS and CDR2 FNYEAQ. The trim removed 1 base at V and 6 bases at J, leaving 5 bases unmatched. The CDR3 sequence: CASSLGGGLPNEQFF. CDR3 coding DNA: TGTGCCAGCAGCTTAGGCGGGGGGCTTCCCAATGAGCAGTTCTTC.

The CDR3 here is CASSSTGSLNYGYTF. In DNA form, the CDR3 reads TGTGCCAGCAGCTCGACAGGTTCTCTTAACTATGGCTACACCTTC. The V and J genes are TRBV7-9 and TRBJ1-2; a weak D match, TRBD1 (6 bases). Germline V gives CDR1 SEHNR, CDR2 FQNEAQ (reference sequence). The CDR3 is made up of 15 amino acids. The V gene lost 4 bases and the J gene lost 1 base, with 13 bases spanning the gap.

This clone was detected once. The V gene is TRBV7-9, the J gene TRBJ2-7; D is unresolved. Per germline, CDR1 SEHNR and CDR2 FQNEAQ (reference sequence). V was cut by 3 bases and J by 1 base, with 10 bases left in between. The CDR3 has 14 residues. The CDR3 bases are TGTGCCAGCAGCTTTCCAGAAAAATCCTACGAGCAGTACTTC. This gives the protein CASSFPEKSYEQYF. The full variable domain, its missing parts supplied by reference TRBV7-9 and TRBJ2-7, is DTGVSQNPRHKITKRGQNVTFRCDPISEHNRLYWYRQTLGQGPEFLTYFQNEAQLEKSRLLSDRFSAERPKGSFSTLEIQRTEQGDSAMYLCASSFPEKSYEQYFGPGTRLTVT.

The V call is TRBV2, the J call TRBJ2-7, with D possibly TRBD2 on 7 matching bases. CDR1 SNHLY and CDR2 FYNNEI come from the germline V gene. Deletions cut 4 bases from V and 2 bases from J, with 15 bases between. This CDR3 has 15 amino acids. CDR3 nucleotides: TGTGCCAGCAGTGGGGGTGGGGGGGGCCCCTACGAGCAGTACTTC. Its protein product is CASSGGGGGPYEQYF.

J is TRBJ2-1 and V is TRBV7-9; D is undetermined. CDR1 SEHNR and CDR2 FQNEAQ come from the germline V gene (reference sequence). The length of the CDR3 is 11 residues. V lost 5 bases to trimming and J lost 10 bases, with 9 bases between them. CDR3 region: CASSPSEEQFF. The DNA for the CDR3 is TGTGCCAGCAGCCCCTCGGAAGAGCAGTTCTTC.

The gene calls are TRBV14 and TRBJ1-3; D may be TRBD1 (5 bases). The CDR3 is 17 amino acids. Per germline, CDR1 SGHDN and CDR2 FVKESK. Trimming removed 1 base at V and 3 bases at J, with 16 bases between. The CDR3 sequence: CASSQARKGRFGNTIYF. The DNA of the CDR3 is TGTGCCAGCAGCCAAGCGCGGAAGGGGCGGTTTGGAAACACCATATATTTT.

The V and J genes are TRBV12-5 and TRBJ2-7; 13 bases map to TRBD2. Germline trimming cut 6 bases from V and 3 bases from J; bases unmatched to any gene: 5. The CDR3 loop spans 15 amino acids. Germline lookup yields CDR1 LGHNT and CDR2 FRNRAP. DNA of the CDR3: TGTGCTAGTGGCTGGGGACTAGCGGGGTTCTACGAGCAGTACTTC. Translation gives CASGWGLAGFYEQYF.

This chain connects TRBV5-6 to TRBJ1-3; the D gene is possibly TRBD1 (5 bases). The CDR3 loop spans 15 amino acids. Trimming cost V 3 bases and J 0 bases, with 10 bases left between them. Germline V lookup: CDR1 SGHDT, CDR2 YYEEEE. For the CDR3, the DNA is TGTGCCAGCAGCTGGGGGTTGAGCTCTGGAAACACCATATATTTT. It specifies CASSWGLSSGNTIYF.

This chain links TRBV27 with TRBJ2-7; D gene ambiguous. This CDR3 is built from 13 residues. With 3 bases removed from V and 3 bases from J, the gap between germline ends came to 9 bases. Germline CDR1 and CDR2: MNHEY and SMNVEV (reference sequence). CDR3 sequence (DNA): TGTGCCAGCAGTTTTGGGCCAGACTACGAGCAGTACTTC. This encodes CASSFGPDYEQYF.

CDR3 sequence reads: CASSQDGAGGRDTEAFF. The CDR3 DNA reads as TGTGCCAGCAGCCAAGATGGAGCAGGGGGGAGGGACACTGAAGCTTTCTTT. V usage is TRBV4-2 and J usage is TRBJ1-1, with 7 positions matching TRBD1. The CDR3 loop spans 17 amino acids. Trimming at V came to 0 bases and at J to 3 bases, leaving 10 bases not matched to a gene. Germline assignment: CDR1 LGHNA and CDR2 YNFKEQ.

The chain employs TRBV7-6 and TRBJ2-7, with 9 bases aligning to TRBD1. CDR3 length equals 16 residues. V lost 5 bases, J lost 5 bases, and 13 bases stayed unmatched. Germline V gene lookup returns CDR1 SGHVS and CDR2 FNYEAQ. The CDR3 sequence is CASSQKLRQGVDEQYF. DNA of the CDR3: TGTGCCAGCAGCCAAAAGTTGAGACAGGGGGTTGACGAGCAGTACTTC.

This clone was detected a few times. The genes are TRBV4-3 and TRBJ2-2; perhaps TRBD2 as D (5 bases). Between the trimmed V and J ends, which lost 0 bases and 1 base, there was a span of 9 bases. The CDR3 runs 16 residues. Looked up from germline, CDR1 is LGHNA and CDR2 is YSLEER. This chain's CDR3 is CASSQDPGMNTGELFF. The CDR3 region has the DNA TGCGCCAGCAGCCAAGATCCCGGGATGAACACCGGGGAGCTGTTTTTT.

This clone has only a few counts. V is TRBV30 and J is TRBJ1-3; the match to TRBD1 covers 9 bases. Germline assignment: CDR1 GTSNPN and CDR2 SVGIG (reference sequence). The CDR3 length is 15 residues. V trimming: 4 bases; J trimming: 2 bases; junction bases outside the gene matches: 6. CDR3 in DNA: TGTGCCTGGACCTCGGGGACAGGGCCTGGAAACACCATATATTTT. Translation: CAWTSGTGPGNTIYF.

This clone was picked up a small number of times. This sequence joins TRBV6-2 or TRBV6-3 and TRBJ2-2; 9 nucleotides match TRBD1. The CDR3 is 16 amino acids. Germline values: CDR1 MNHEY, CDR2 SVGEGT. The junction had 9 bases not matched to a gene; V was cut back by 6 bases and J by 4 bases. CDR3 in amino acids: CASSKGPGQGTGELFF. The CDR3 DNA reads as TGTGCCAGCAGCAAGGGCCCGGGACAGGGCACCGGGGAGCTGTTTTTT.

This clone has only one observation. CDR3 amino acids: CASSLSGRGPSHGYSKNIQYF. The DNA for the CDR3 is TGTGCCAGCAGCTTAAGCGGGCGGGGGCCGAGCCATGGCTATTCCAAAAACATTCAGTACTTC. The V and J genes are TRBV7-3 and TRBJ2-4, with a tentative D call TRBD2 (7 bases). The V end was cut by 1 base, the J end by 2 bases, with 27 bases between. This CDR3 is 21 amino acids long. The germline gives CDR1 SGHTA, CDR2 FQGTGA.

This clone was counted ten times or more. The chain is built from TRBV7-3 and TRBJ2-2; tentative D call: TRBD1 (6 bases). Germline CDR1 reads SGHTA; CDR2 reads FQGTGA. This CDR3 is 15 amino acids long. The V gene lost 5 bases and the J gene lost 8 bases, with 18 bases spanning the gap. The CDR3 DNA is TGTGCCAGCAGCCCTACTTTAGGGGGAGCTGGGGAGCTGTTTTTT. This gives the protein CASSPTLGGAGELFF.

The gene calls are TRBV5-5 and TRBJ2-5, with a weak D call TRBD1 (5 bases). The V end was cut by 3 bases, the J end by 2 bases, with 14 bases between. The CDR3 contains 15 residues. Germline CDR1 reads SGHKS; CDR2 reads YYEKEE (reference sequence). The CDR3 loop reads CASSWTRGRQETQYF. CDR3 sequence (DNA): TGTGCCAGCAGCTGGACAAGGGGCAGGCAAGAGACCCAGTACTTC.